This TCR beta chain appears in the sequencing data of a study of blood T cell repertoires in COVID-19. Study in general: Some COVID-19 samples were acute and others convalescent; all came from the United States, Italy and Spain. From T cells, B-cell-depleted T cells, or PBMCs came the material, which was cDNA or gDNA.

The Seattle patients, enrolled during active infection, were followed longitudinally. The CDR3 length is 15 residues. Germline CDR1 and CDR2: LGHNA and YSLEER. After removal of 0 bases from V and 2 bases from J, the junction contained 2 bases not matched to a gene. In the study's own analysis: Researchers report that nucleated cell counts were estimated from reference gene primer amplification. Some clones are missing from TCRdb's copy, which holds only in-frame ones; the method was immunoSEQ multiplex PCR. The DNA gave D and trimming, while V, J and clone size come from that table. The sample has hundreds of thousands of clones; approximately 91% are singletons.

The sequencing sample was made of peripheral blood. V usage is TRBV4-3 and J usage is TRBJ1-2, with 8 bases fitting TRBD1. The origin of this receptor is a woman between 70 and 85 years old with COVID-19, enrolled during active disease. As DNA, the CDR3 is TGCGCCAGCAGCCAAGAACAGGGGGGAAACTATGGCTACACCTTC. It codes for CASSQEQGGNYGYTF.